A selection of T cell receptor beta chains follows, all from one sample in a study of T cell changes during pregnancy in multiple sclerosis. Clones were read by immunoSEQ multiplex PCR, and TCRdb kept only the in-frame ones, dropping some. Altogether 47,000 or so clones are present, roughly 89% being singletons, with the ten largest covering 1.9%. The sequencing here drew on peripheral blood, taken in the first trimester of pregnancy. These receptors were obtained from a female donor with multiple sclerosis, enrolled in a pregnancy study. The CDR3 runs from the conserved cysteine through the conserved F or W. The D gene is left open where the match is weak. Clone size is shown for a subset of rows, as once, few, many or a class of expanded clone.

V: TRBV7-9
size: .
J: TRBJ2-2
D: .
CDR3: CASSPFRDSFTGELFF
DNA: TGTGCCAGCAGCCCCTTTCGGGATTCGTTCACCGGGGAGCTGTTTTTT

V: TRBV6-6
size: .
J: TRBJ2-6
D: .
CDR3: CASSYAKGAGANVLTF
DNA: TGTGCCAGCAGTTACGCCAAGGGGGCTGGGGCCAACGTCCTGACTTTC

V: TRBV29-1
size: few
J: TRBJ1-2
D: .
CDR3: CSGGQGDGSYGYTF
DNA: TGCAGCGGGGGACAAGGGGACGGAAGCTATGGCTACACCTTC

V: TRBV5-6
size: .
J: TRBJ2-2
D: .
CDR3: CASSPGVTGELFF
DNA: TGTGCCAGCAGCCCCGGGGTCACCGGGGAGCTGTTTTTT

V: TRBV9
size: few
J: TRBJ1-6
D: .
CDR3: CASSATARSPLHF
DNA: TGTGCCAGCAGCGCGACTGCCCGCTCACCCCTCCACTTT

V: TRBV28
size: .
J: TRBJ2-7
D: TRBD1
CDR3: CASSLKGTGGWDEQYF
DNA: TGTGCCAGCAGTTTAAAGGGGACAGGGGGATGGGACGAGCAGTACTTC

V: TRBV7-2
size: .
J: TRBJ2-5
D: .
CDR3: CASSLWGDLQETQYF
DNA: TGTGCCAGCAGCTTATGGGGGGACCTCCAAGAGACCCAGTACTTC

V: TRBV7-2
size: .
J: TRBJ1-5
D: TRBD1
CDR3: CASSRTGLSQPQHF
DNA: TGTGCCAGCAGTCGGACAGGGCTCTCCCAGCCCCAGCATTTT

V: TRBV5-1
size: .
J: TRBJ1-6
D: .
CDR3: CASSLQGLDSPLHF
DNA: TGCGCCAGCAGCTTACAGGGTCTCGATTCACCCCTCCACTTT

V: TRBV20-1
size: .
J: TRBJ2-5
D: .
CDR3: CSAPGGETQYF
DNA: TGCAGTGCCCCAGGCGGGGAGACCCAGTACTTC

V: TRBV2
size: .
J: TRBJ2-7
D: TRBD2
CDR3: CASLRGGSGQYF
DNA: TGTGCCAGCCTTCGGGGGGGCAGCGGGCAGTACTTC

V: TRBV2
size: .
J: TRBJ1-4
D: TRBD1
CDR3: CASSERSIGGAPNEKLFF
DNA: TGTGCCAGCAGTGAAAGGAGTATAGGGGGCGCCCCTAATGAAAAACTGTTTTTT

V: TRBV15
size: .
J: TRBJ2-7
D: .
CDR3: CATSRDRNEQYF
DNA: TGTGCCACCAGCAGAGATAGAAACGAGCAGTACTTC

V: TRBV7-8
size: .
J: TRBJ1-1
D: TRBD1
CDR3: CASSGQVGTEAFF
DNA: TGTGCCAGCAGCGGACAGGTTGGCACTGAAGCTTTCTTT

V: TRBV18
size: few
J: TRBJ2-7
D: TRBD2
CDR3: CASSPTASTGGGTHEQYF
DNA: TGTGCCAGCTCACCTACGGCCAGCACCGGGGGGGGAACCCACGAGCAGTACTTC

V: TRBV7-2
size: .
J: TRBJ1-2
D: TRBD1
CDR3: CASSSYAQGAYGYTF
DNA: TGTGCCAGCAGCTCCTATGCACAGGGGGCCTATGGCTACACCTTC

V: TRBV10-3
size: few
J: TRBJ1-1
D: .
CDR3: CAISLSGGTEAFF
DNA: TGTGCCATCAGCCTTAGCGGGGGGACTGAAGCTTTCTTT

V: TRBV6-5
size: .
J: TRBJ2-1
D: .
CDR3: CASSLTSSSYNEQFF
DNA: TGTGCCAGCAGTTTGACTTCTAGCTCCTACAATGAGCAGTTCTTC

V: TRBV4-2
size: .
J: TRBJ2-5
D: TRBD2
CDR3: CASSQEGSGREETQYF
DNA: TGTGCCAGCAGCCAAGAGGGTAGCGGGAGGGAAGAGACCCAGTACTTC

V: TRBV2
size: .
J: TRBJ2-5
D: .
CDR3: CASSTVGRGEGETQYF
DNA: TGTGCCAGCAGCACCGTAGGCAGGGGTGAAGGGGAGACCCAGTACTTC

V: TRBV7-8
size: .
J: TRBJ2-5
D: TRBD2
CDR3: CASSLGSGAHAETQYF
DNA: TGTGCCAGCAGCTTAGGGAGCGGGGCCCACGCGGAGACCCAGTACTTC

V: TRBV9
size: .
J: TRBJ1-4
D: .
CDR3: CASSGQGTNEKLFF
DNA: TGTGCCAGCAGCGGGCAGGGGACTAATGAAAAACTGTTTTTT

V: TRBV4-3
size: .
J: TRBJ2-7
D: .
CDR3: CASSPVPGLRMYEQYF
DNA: TGCGCCAGCAGCCCCGTTCCGGGACTCAGGATGTACGAGCAGTACTTC

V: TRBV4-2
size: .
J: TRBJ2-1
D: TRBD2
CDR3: CASSPRATSGGYNEQFF
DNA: TGTGCCAGCAGCCCAAGGGCTACTAGCGGGGGCTACAATGAGCAGTTCTTC

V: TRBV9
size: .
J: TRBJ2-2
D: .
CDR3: CASSVDPGFKTGELFF
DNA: TGTGCCAGCAGCGTAGATCCAGGTTTTAAAACCGGGGAGCTGTTTTTT

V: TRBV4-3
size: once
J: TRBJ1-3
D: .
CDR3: CASSQDPPGWNTIYF
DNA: TGCGCCAGCAGCCAAGATCCCCCGGGGTGGAACACCATATATTTT

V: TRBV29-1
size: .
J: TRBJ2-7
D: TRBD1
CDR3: CSVRDRRISEQYF
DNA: TGCAGCGTTAGGGACAGGCGGATCTCCGAGCAGTACTTC

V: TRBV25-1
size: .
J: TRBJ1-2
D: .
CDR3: CASSGGYGYTF
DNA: TGTGCCAGCAGTGGAGGATATGGCTACACCTTC

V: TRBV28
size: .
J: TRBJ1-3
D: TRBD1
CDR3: CASSLYRGPGNTIYF
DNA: TGTGCCAGCAGTTTATACAGGGGCCCTGGAAACACCATATATTTT

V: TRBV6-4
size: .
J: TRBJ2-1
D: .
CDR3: CASTYQVRNEQFF
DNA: TGTGCCAGCACCTACCAGGTTCGTAATGAGCAGTTCTTC

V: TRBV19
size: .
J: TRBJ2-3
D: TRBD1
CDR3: CASSVRQGVGTDTQYF
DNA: TGTGCCAGTAGTGTCCGACAGGGGGTAGGCACAGATACGCAGTATTTT